One and the same sample provided the 16 T cell receptor beta chains below, sequenced in a study of blood T cell repertoires in COVID-19. Produced via immunoSEQ multiplex PCR; TCRdb's table is partial and in-frame only. The sample has about 250,000 clones; around 83% are singletons. Specimen: peripheral blood. The receptor source for this set is a man aged 80 or over with acute or convalescent COVID-19.

Turning to this clone: The same CDR3 can be traced to other DNA sequences in this sample. The chain carries TRBV28 and TRBJ1-5; 9 positions agree with TRBD1. Trimming cost V 3 bases and J 6 bases; bases outside gene matches: 3. The germline gives CDR1 MDHEN, CDR2 SYDVKM. This CDR3 spans 14 amino acids. The CDR3 nucleotides read TGTGCCAGCAGTTTGGGGACAGGGAGTCAGCCCCAGCATTTT. This translates into CASSLGTGSQPQHF.

This clone came up once. The chain combines TRBV28 with TRBJ2-7, with a weak D call TRBD2 (5 bases). V was clipped by 5 bases and J by 0 bases, with 17 bases between them. The CDR3 sequence is 16 residues long. CDR1 is MDHEN, CDR2 SYDVKM, per germline. CDR3 region: CASSRTPSGISYEQYF. In DNA, the CDR3 is TGTGCCAGCAGTCGCACCCCCAGCGGCATCTCCTACGAGCAGTACTTC.

This clone has just a few counts. This rearrangement joins TRBV28 to TRBJ2-7, with 14 positions matching TRBD2. The CDR3 is made up of 18 amino acids. Trimming cost V 6 bases and J 3 bases; bases outside gene matches: 13. Germline-derived CDR1 and CDR2 are MDHEN and SYDVKM. Here the CDR3 reads CASREAGTSGRSFYEQYF. The CDR3 coding sequence is TGTGCCAGCAGAGAGGCCGGGACTAGCGGGAGATCCTTCTACGAGCAGTACTTC.

V gene TRBV5-6 combines with J gene TRBJ2-2, with TRBD1 matching 8 bases. This CDR3 is built from 15 residues. With 3 bases clipped from V and 5 bases from J, the junction kept 6 bases outside the gene matches. CDR1 is SGHDT and CDR2 is YYEEEE in the germline V gene. CDR3 loop: CASSSRTGLTGELFF. DNA for the CDR3: TGTGCCAGCAGCTCGCGGACAGGGTTAACCGGGGAGCTGTTTTTT. Variable domain in full (rest from reference TRBV5-6 and TRBJ2-2): DAGVTQSPTHLIKTRGQQVTLRCSPKSGHDTVSWYQQALGQGPQFIFQYYEEEERQRGNFPDRFSGHQFPNYSSELNVNALLLGDSALYLCASSSRTGLTGELFFGEGSRLTVL.

The chain recombines TRBV11-2 with TRBJ1-6, with TRBD1 matching over 10 bases. The ends lost 6 bases at V and 7 bases at J; junction bases unmatched: 3. This CDR3 is 14 amino acids long. Germline V lookup: CDR1 SGHAT, CDR2 FQNNGV. CDR3 sequence (DNA): TGTGCCAGCAGTTGGGACAGGGGAAATTCACCCCTCCACTTT. Translated: CASSWDRGNSPLHF.

V usage is TRBV7-3 and J usage is TRBJ2-5, with a tentative D call TRBD2 (5 bases). The ends were cut back, 3 bases at V and 4 bases at J, with 18 bases in the middle. The CDR3 runs to 16 residues. Germline assignment: CDR1 SGHTA and CDR2 FQGTGA. The CDR3 spells CASSLGVGGARETQYF. As DNA, the CDR3 is TGTGCCAGCAGCTTGGGCGTTGGAGGAGCCCGAGAGACCCAGTACTTC.

This chain links TRBV30 with TRBJ1-4; D remains ambiguous. The CDR3 is 14 residues long. Trimming took off 3 bases at V and 3 bases at J, with 11 bases between the two ends. Germline CDR1 reads GTSNPN; CDR2 reads SVGIG (reference sequence). The DNA of the CDR3 is TGTGCCTGGAGCGCACTACTGTCTAATGAAAAACTGTTTTTT. It codes for CAWSALLSNEKLFF.

The V and J genes are TRBV10-3 and TRBJ1-4; TRBD1 matches at 8 bases. After removal of 3 bases from V and 8 bases from J, the junction contained 8 bases not matched to a gene. The CDR3 totals 15 residues. Per the germline V gene, CDR1 is ENHRY and CDR2 is SYGVKD. This chain's CDR3 is CAISDRQGAREKLFF. CDR3 coding DNA: TGTGCCATCAGTGATCGCCAGGGGGCTCGGGAAAAACTGTTTTTT.

The chain combines TRBV7-9 with TRBJ1-1, with D possibly TRBD1 on 6 matching bases. Germline V gene sequence: CDR1 SEHNR, CDR2 FQNEAQ (reference sequence). CDR3 length equals 14 residues. With 4 bases removed from V and 1 base from J, the gap between germline ends came to 10 bases. The CDR3 DNA sequence: TGTGCCAGCAGCTGGTCGACAGGGAACACTGAAGCTTTCTTT. Amino acids: CASSWSTGNTEAFF.

The chain is built from TRBV4-1 and TRBJ1-4; D ambiguous. There are 21 residues in the CDR3. Trimming cost V 0 bases and J 0 bases, with 23 bases left between them. Per germline, CDR1 MGHRA and CDR2 YSYEKL. In DNA form, the CDR3 reads TGCGCCAGCAGCCAAGACCCCGTGAGAGCAGCTTACAGAGCAACTAATGAAAAACTGTTTTTT. The encoded protein is CASSQDPVRAAYRATNEKLFF.

The chain links TRBV7-6 to TRBJ2-7, with D tentatively TRBD1 (5 bases). The germline V and J ends were trimmed by 1 base and 3 bases, with 10 bases remaining between them. The CDR3 runs 14 residues. The germline V gene encodes CDR1 SGHVS and CDR2 FNYEAQ. The CDR3 nucleotides are TGTGCCAGCAGCTTAGGCCCAGGGAACTACGAGCAGTACTTC. It encodes CASSLGPGNYEQYF.

The chain carries TRBV20-1 and TRBJ2-5, with no clear D. Germline CDR1 and CDR2: DFQATT and SNEGSKA (reference sequence). The CDR3 is 10 amino acids. CDR3 in amino acids: CSGGRETQYF. CDR3 coding DNA: TGCAGCGGTGGGCGTGAGACCCAGTACTTC.

V gene TRBV3-1 (or the pseudogene TRBV3-2) combines with J gene TRBJ1-1; 7 nucleotides align to TRBD1. J was trimmed by 8 bases and V by 5 bases; bases with no gene match: 5. This CDR3 region has 12 residues. CDR1 is LGHDT and CDR2 is YNNKEL in the germline V gene (reference sequence). The CDR3 region has the DNA TGTGCCAGCAGCTCCCGGACAGGAGAAGCTTTCTTT. This gives the protein CASSSRTGEAFF.

The chain combines TRBV11-2 with TRBJ1-3, with TRBD1 matching 9 bases. This CDR3 has 17 amino acids. The germline V gene has CDR1 SGHAT and CDR2 FQNNGV. Trimming cost V 5 bases and J 0 bases; bases outside gene matches: 8. CDR3 loop: CASSPRQGVTSGNTIYF. CDR3 sequence (DNA): TGTGCCAGCAGCCCCAGACAGGGGGTGACCTCTGGAAACACCATATATTTT.

This sequence joins TRBV20-1 and TRBJ1-4; D is ambiguous. V lost 3 bases and J 5 bases, leaving 16 bases between the germline ends. The CDR3 is 15 residues long. Germline lookup yields CDR1 DFQATT and CDR2 SNEGSKA (reference sequence). As DNA, the CDR3 is TGCAGTGCTAGTCTCTGGGGAAGCGGGAATGAAAAACTGTTTTTT. Translation gives CSASLWGSGNEKLFF.

V and J are TRBV3-1 (or the pseudogene TRBV3-2) and TRBJ2-1; perhaps TRBD1 as D (5 bases). Germline CDR1 and CDR2: LGHDT and YNNKEL (reference sequence). CDR3 length: 14 amino acids. V was pared by 2 bases and J by 8 bases, with 13 bases between. The CDR3 region is CASSQLAGFDEQFF. The CDR3 DNA follows: TGTGCCAGCAGCCAATTGGCAGGGTTCGATGAGCAGTTCTTC.